This entry lists 22 T cell receptor beta chains sequenced from one sample in a study of T-cell memory formation after mild COVID-19. Via MiXCR, TCRdb re-called the 5' RACE reads, giving one row per CDR3 protein. Here the sample spans about 400,000 distinct CDR3 sequences, 20% to 30% being singletons. Input material: PBMCs or a T cell subset sorted from them (not recorded which). Every receptor here comes from an adult woman who had mild COVID-19 (a few samples of this study predate the infection). Cell type and time point are not known.

The table lists this clonotype with a few counts. The V and J genes are TRBV7-2 and TRBJ2-1; 7 bases are shared with TRBD2. Looked up from germline, CDR1 is SGHTA and CDR2 is FQGNSA. Trimming at V came to 3 bases and at J to 5 bases, leaving 7 bases not matched to a gene. There are 15 residues in the CDR3. The CDR3 sequence: CASSLGSGTDNEQFF. The CDR3 region has the DNA TGTGCCAGCAGCTTGGGAAGCGGGACTGACAATGAGCAGTTCTTC.

This clonotype was counted only a few times. V usage is TRBV5-1 and J usage is TRBJ1-6, with 8 bases aligning to TRBD1. CDR1 is SGHRS, CDR2 YFSETQ, per germline. The CDR3 sequence is 15 residues long. With V trimmed by 5 bases and J by 9 bases, 10 bases remained unmatched. The CDR3 is CASRTDRGGVSPLHF. The CDR3 nucleotides are TGCGCCAGCAGAACAGACAGGGGAGGTGTTTCACCCCTCCACTTT. The full variable domain, rest sourced from reference TRBV5-1 and TRBJ1-6, is KAGVTQTPRYLIKTRGQQVTLSCSPISGHRSVSWYQQTPGQGLQFLFEYFSETQRNKGNFPGRFSGRQFSNSRSEMNVSTLELGDSALYLCASRTDRGGVSPLHFGNGTRLTVT.

This chain uses TRBV28 with TRBJ2-5; D is perhaps TRBD1 (6 bases). V was trimmed by 8 bases and J by 5 bases, leaving 18 bases between them. Germline V gene lookup returns CDR1 MDHEN and CDR2 SYDVKM. CDR3 length: 14 amino acids. The DNA for the CDR3 is TGTGCCAGCTCTAACACAGGGCCTGTTGAGACCCAGTACTTC. Translation: CASSNTGPVETQYF.

Ten or more counts support this clonotype. The rearrangement joins TRBV5-4 to TRBJ2-3; 11 bases are shared with TRBD2. Germline V gene sequence: CDR1 SGHNT, CDR2 YYREEE (reference sequence). The CDR3 runs 15 residues. V dropped 3 bases and J dropped 5; count of bases not matched to a gene: 5. This CDR3 is CASSSTGTSGDTQYF. For the CDR3, the DNA is TGTGCCAGCAGCTCAACCGGGACTAGCGGAGATACGCAGTATTTT.

The rearrangement uses TRBV9 and TRBJ2-6; D is unclear. This CDR3 has 15 residues. V was shortened by 2 bases and J by 2 bases, with 8 bases between the two germline ends. Germline V CDR1 and CDR2: SGDLS, YYNGEE. For the CDR3, the DNA is TGTGCCAGCAGCGTCACGGGTGCTGGGGCCAACGTCCTGACTTTC. It is translated as CASSVTGAGANVLTF.

The genes are TRBV29-1 and TRBJ2-5; 10 bases fit TRBD1. Germline-derived CDR1 and CDR2 are SQVTM and ANQGSEA. The CDR3 loop spans 15 amino acids. The trim removed 4 bases at V and 3 bases at J, leaving 8 bases unmatched. As DNA, the CDR3 is TGCAGCGTTGGTGGGACAGGGGTAGAGGAAGAGACCCAGTACTTC. This encodes CSVGGTGVEEETQYF.

A few counts support this clonotype. This sequence joins TRBV10-3 and TRBJ2-1; 7 bases line up with TRBD1. V lost 1 base to trimming and J lost 6 bases; unmatched junction nucleotides: 3. CDR3 length: 14 residues. In germline, CDR1 is ENHRY, CDR2 SYGVKD. CDR3: CAISELTGANEQFF. The CDR3 nucleotides read TGTGCCATCAGTGAGTTAACAGGGGCCAATGAGCAGTTCTTC.

The rearrangement links TRBV20-1 to TRBJ2-1; 15 bases align to TRBD2. The CDR3 totals 15 residues. Trimming cost V 3 bases and J 8 bases; bases outside gene matches: 5. Germline V gives CDR1 DFQATT, CDR2 SNEGSKA (reference sequence). CDR3 region: CSASGLAGGRDEQFF. CDR3 DNA sequence: TGCAGTGCTAGCGGACTAGCGGGGGGGAGGGATGAGCAGTTCTTC.

CDR3 sequence reads: CASSWGTGVGDTQYF. In DNA form, the CDR3 reads TGCGCCAGCAGCTGGGGGACAGGGGTTGGAGATACGCAGTATTTT. The chain employs TRBV5-1 and TRBJ2-3; 10 nucleotides line up with TRBD1. The CDR3 covers 15 residues. The ends lost 3 bases at V and 5 bases at J; junction bases unmatched: 6. Germline-derived CDR1 and CDR2 are SGHRS and YFSETQ.

This chain connects TRBV18 to TRBJ1-1; 8 bases match TRBD1. V shed 4 bases, J shed 10 bases, and the junction held 11 bases outside the gene matches. This CDR3 is built from 14 residues. CDR1 is KGHSH and CDR2 is LQKENI in the germline V gene. The CDR3 region is CASSLTQGAVGAFF. CDR3 sequence (DNA): TGTGCCAGCTCACTTACGCAGGGGGCCGTAGGAGCTTTCTTT.

The rearrangement links TRBV4-1 to TRBJ1-2, with D perhaps TRBD1 (5 bases). There are 15 residues in the CDR3. Deletions cut 1 base from V and 2 bases from J, with 11 bases between. The germline gives CDR1 MGHRA, CDR2 YSYEKL. The CDR3 DNA reads TGCGCCAGCAGCCAAGTTTGGGACGTGAACTATGGCTACACCTTC. Residues: CASSQVWDVNYGYTF.

This clonotype was seen repeatedly, ten times or more. This rearrangement joins TRBV12-3 or TRBV12-4 to TRBJ1-5, with TRBD1 identical over 10 bases. The CDR3 has 14 amino acids. The ends lost 3 bases at V and 10 bases at J; junction bases unmatched: 6. The CDR3 loop reads CASSLTGGLGPQHF. The CDR3 bases are TGTGCCAGCAGTTTGACAGGGGGCTTAGGACCCCAGCATTTT.

The rearrangement joins TRBV9 to TRBJ2-2; D not resolved. The CDR3 is 13 amino acids. CDR1 is SGDLS and CDR2 is YYNGEE in the germline V gene. The V end lost 3 bases, the J end lost 3 bases, and 6 bases lay between the germline ends. CDR3 loop: CASSGDDTGELFF. The CDR3 coding sequence is TGTGCCAGCAGCGGAGACGACACCGGGGAGCTGTTTTTT.

A single count supports this clonotype. This chain links TRBV20-1 with TRBJ1-2; no firm D call. This CDR3 contains 14 residues. Trimming stripped 0 bases from V and 3 bases from J, with 11 bases between. CDR1 DFQATT and CDR2 SNEGSKA come from the germline V gene (reference sequence). CDR3 sequence reads: CSARDPNGDYGYTF. CDR3 DNA sequence: TGCAGTGCTAGAGATCCTAATGGAGACTATGGCTACACCTTC.

This clonotype was counted between two and nine times. The genes are TRBV6-5 and TRBJ2-1; TRBD2 aligns across 9 bases. Losses at the gene ends were 6 bases for V and 9 bases for J; bases not matched to a gene: 12. Germline CDR1 reads MNHEY; CDR2 reads SVGAGI. The CDR3 is made up of 15 amino acids. DNA of the CDR3: TGTGCCAGCAGCCAGACGGGCGGGGGGGCCCTTGAGCAGTTCTTC. Translating gives CASSQTGGGALEQFF.

This chain uses TRBV14 with TRBJ2-1, with a tentative D call TRBD2 (6 bases). This CDR3 has 15 residues. From germline, CDR1 is SGHDN and CDR2 FVKESK. V lost 4 bases, J lost 10 bases, and 20 bases lay in between. CDR3 residues: CASSRPGLLRAEQFF. In DNA, the CDR3 is TGTGCCAGCAGCCGCCCGGGACTTCTTCGGGCCGAGCAGTTCTTC. Supplemented by reference TRBV14 and TRBJ2-1, the full variable domain reads EAGVTQFPSHSVIEKGQTVTLRCDPISGHDNLYWYRRVMGKEIKFLLHFVKESKQDESGMPNNRFLAERTGGTYSTLKVQPAELEDSGVYFCASSRPGLLRAEQFFGPGTRLTVL.

This clonotype was detected once. The chain uses TRBV24-1 and TRBJ2-7; tentative D call: TRBD2 (6 bases). Germline loops: CDR1 KGHDR, CDR2 SFDVKD. V lost 3 bases to trimming and J lost 5 bases, with 10 bases between them. The CDR3 is 13 amino acids. The CDR3 nucleotides read TGTGCCACCAGTGATCCGGGAGCCCACGAGCAGTACTTC. Translating gives CATSDPGAHEQYF.

This clonotype appeared many times. This chain joins TRBV5-1 and TRBJ2-5, with D perhaps matching TRBD2 (6 bases). Germline V lookup: CDR1 SGHRS, CDR2 YFSETQ. V lost 4 bases and J 6 bases, leaving 19 bases between the germline ends. The length of the CDR3 is 15 residues. CDR3 protein: CASSEIPGEGKTQYF. DNA of the CDR3: TGCGCCAGCAGCGAAATTCCGGGAGAGGGAAAGACCCAGTACTTC.

The sample holds a few counts of this clonotype. The chain is built from TRBV29-1 and TRBJ1-2, with 10 bases aligning to TRBD1. The CDR3 totals 12 residues. Germline V CDR1 and CDR2: SQVTM, ANQGSEA. Trimming removed 3 bases from V and 6 bases from J; junction bases left unmatched: 1. As DNA, the CDR3 is TGCAGCGTTGAGGACAGGGGGGATGGCTACACCTTC. This translates into CSVEDRGDGYTF.

In its sample, this clonotype was seen a few times. The chain employs TRBV12-3 or TRBV12-4 and TRBJ2-7; D perhaps matches TRBD1 (5 bases). CDR3 size: 14 residues. V was cut by 1 base and J by 5 bases, with 12 bases left in between. The CDR3 here is CASSLVRRAHEQYF. The CDR3 DNA is TGTGCCAGCAGTTTAGTTCGCAGGGCCCACGAGCAGTACTTC.

The genes are TRBV29-1 and TRBJ2-7; 8 bases line up with TRBD1. Trimming at V came to 6 bases and at J to 7 bases, leaving 8 bases not matched to a gene. CDR1 is SQVTM, CDR2 ANQGSEA, per germline. This CDR3 comprises 12 residues. CDR3 residues: CSVSGDRREQYF. The CDR3 bases are TGCAGCGTGTCAGGGGACAGGAGAGAGCAGTACTTC.

The gene calls are TRBV2 and TRBJ1-1; the D is unclear. Between the trimmed V and J ends, which lost 6 bases and 1 base, there was a span of 6 bases. Germline CDR1 and CDR2: SNHLY and FYNNEI. The CDR3 extends over 12 amino acids. CDR3 amino acids: CASRAGNTEAFF. CDR3 bases: TGTGCCAGCAGGGCGGGGAACACTGAAGCTTTCTTT.